Below, 32 T cell receptor beta chains from the same sample are listed, as sequenced in a study of T cell responses to AZD1222 COVID-19 vaccine (dated by TCRdb to the early 2020s). This specimen's time point label, interpreted: baseline before first vaccination. Libraries were prepared through the immunoSEQ multiplex PCR assay. TCRdb obtained this table from immuneACCESS and retained in-frame rearrangements with V and J assigned. These tables miss some clones; where compared with another copy, unresolved V genes account for less than half of the shortfall, and the remainder is unexplained. A total of more than 150,000 clones appear in this sample, roughly 88% of them only once. The top ten constitute approximately 0.49% of the sample. Material: peripheral blood, obtained on day 0 of AZD1222 vaccination. Receptors originate from an adult in good health.

The chain combines TRBV5-8 with TRBJ2-2; maybe TRBD2 (5 bases). The CDR3 is 16 residues long. CDR1 is SGHTS and CDR2 is YDEGEE in the germline V gene. Trimming left V 2 bases short and J 5 bases short, with 16 bases between. The CDR3 coding sequence is TGTGCCAGCAGCTTTCAACTAGGGCCCGGTACCGGGGAGCTGTTTTTT. Its translation is CASSFQLGPGTGELFF.

This chain links TRBV15 with TRBJ2-7, with a tentative D call TRBD2 (5 bases). Trimming removed 1 base from V and 6 bases from J, with 10 bases in between. The CDR3 covers 13 residues. Per the germline V gene, CDR1 is LNHNV and CDR2 is YYDKDF (reference sequence). The DNA for the CDR3 is TGTGCCACCAGCAGAGTCCGAGGGCGCGAGCAGTACTTC. It is translated as CATSRVRGREQYF.

This clone was seen a handful of times. This chain links TRBV18 with TRBJ2-5; perhaps TRBD1 as D (6 bases). Germline V gives CDR1 KGHSH, CDR2 LQKENI. Trimming left V 2 bases short and J 5 bases short, with 12 bases between. The CDR3 sequence is 14 residues long. CDR3 protein: CASSPIGGLETQYF. The CDR3 region has the DNA TGTGCCAGCTCACCAATTGGGGGCTTGGAGACCCAGTACTTC.

This chain uses TRBV5-1 with TRBJ1-4; 9 bases map to TRBD1. Germline trimming cut 3 bases from V and 8 bases from J; bases unmatched to any gene: 5. CDR3 length: 14 amino acids. Germline values: CDR1 SGHRS, CDR2 YFSETQ. CDR3: CASSSGTGWEKLFF. The CDR3 DNA is TGCGCCAGCAGCTCCGGGACAGGGTGGGAAAAACTGTTTTTT.

The DNA for the CDR3 is TGTGCCACCAGCCTCCGATACAATGAGCAGTTCTTC. This encodes CATSLRYNEQFF. The J gene is TRBJ2-1, the V gene TRBV15; D is uncertain. CDR1 is LNHNV and CDR2 is YYDKDF in the germline V gene (reference sequence). Trimming pared 5 bases from V and 4 bases from J, leaving 6 bases between. This CDR3 is built from 12 residues.

V usage is TRBV29-1 and J usage is TRBJ1-2; D is ambiguous. Deletions cut 4 bases from V and 5 bases from J, with 11 bases between. CDR1 SQVTM and CDR2 ANQGSEA come from the germline V gene. The length of the CDR3 is 12 residues. CDR3 loop: CSVASGVYGYTF. CDR3 bases: TGCAGCGTTGCGTCTGGAGTTTATGGCTACACCTTC.

This clone has a handful of counts. The chain recombines TRBV3-1 (or the pseudogene TRBV3-2) with TRBJ2-2; 7 bases are a match to TRBD1. The CDR3 length is 16 residues. Germline lookup yields CDR1 LGHDT and CDR2 YNNKEL (reference sequence). J was trimmed by 1 base and V by 4 bases; bases with no gene match: 6. The CDR3 region has the DNA TGTGCCAGCAGCCTTAAGACAGGGCTGAACACCGGGGAGCTGTTTTTT. Translated, it gives CASSLKTGLNTGELFF.

This clone was seen more than once but under ten times. The limits of the CDR3 on the DNA are not certain, so only TCRdb's listed CDR3 is given. This chain uses TRBV5-1 with TRBJ2-7; TRBD1 is the table's D call, not checked against the DNA. From its first to its last residue, the CDR3 has 14 amino acids. Germline values: CDR1 SGHRS, CDR2 YFSETQ. Here the CDR3 reads CASSLVGQGSGGYF.

As for this clone: Other nucleotide sequences in the sample specify the same CDR3. This chain connects TRBV19 to TRBJ2-7; D is possibly TRBD1 (5 bases). Trimming left V 0 bases short and J 4 bases short, with 7 bases between. Germline lookup yields CDR1 LNHDA and CDR2 SQIVND (reference sequence). This CDR3 spans 13 amino acids. The CDR3 sequence is CASSIDRGYEQYF. The DNA of the CDR3 is TGTGCCAGTAGTATAGATAGGGGTTACGAGCAGTACTTC.

The chain joins TRBV18 to TRBJ1-6, with D unclear. Germline V gene lookup returns CDR1 KGHSH and CDR2 LQKENI. Trimming left V 0 bases short and J 2 bases short, with 8 bases between. This CDR3 contains 16 residues. DNA for the CDR3: TGTGCCAGCTCACCACCGGGGATGGCCTATAATTCACCCCTCCACTTT. Protein: CASSPPGMAYNSPLHF.

This clone appeared once. The chain recombines TRBV12-3 or TRBV12-4 with TRBJ2-7; D uncertain. V dropped 6 bases and J dropped 4 bases, with 7 bases sitting between them. The CDR3 extends over 11 amino acids. The CDR3 loop reads CASSEEYEQYF. In nucleotides, the CDR3 is TGTGCCAGCAGCGAGGAGTACGAGCAGTACTTC.

The rearrangement uses TRBV10-1 and TRBJ2-3; D gene ambiguous. CDR3 length equals 11 residues. V lost 4 bases to trimming and J lost 7 bases, with 6 bases between them. Germline values: CDR1 WNHNN, CDR2 SYGVQD (reference sequence). The CDR3 loop is CASSAGNTQYF. The DNA of the CDR3 is TGCGCCAGCAGTGCTGGCAATACGCAGTATTTT.

V is TRBV2 and J is TRBJ2-7; 11 nucleotides line up with TRBD1. CDR3 length: 14 amino acids. J lost 5 bases, V lost 6 bases, and 6 bases had no gene match. CDR1 and CDR2 (germline): SNHLY, FYNNEI. The CDR3 sequence is CASSVGQGANEQYF. The CDR3 DNA reads TGTGCCAGCAGCGTAGGACAGGGGGCGAACGAGCAGTACTTC.

This clone was observed once. The rearrangement uses TRBV6-5 and TRBJ1-1; D may be TRBD1 (6 bases). The V end was cut by 8 bases, the J end by 1 base, with 8 bases between. CDR1 is MNHEY and CDR2 is SVGAGI in the germline V gene. This CDR3 is 12 amino acids long. CDR3 amino acids: CASAGANTEAFF. CDR3 coding DNA: TGTGCCAGCGCAGGGGCGAACACTGAAGCTTTCTTT.

The chain carries TRBV6-6 and TRBJ1-1; D is unresolved. The germline V and J ends were trimmed by 6 bases and 7 bases, with 15 bases remaining between them. This CDR3 spans 13 amino acids. From germline, CDR1 is MNHNY and CDR2 SVGAGI (reference sequence). CDR3 residues: CASSTSGLSEAFF. CDR3 DNA: TGTGCCAGCAGCACAAGTGGGCTGAGTGAAGCTTTCTTT.

The chain has TRBV15 and TRBJ2-5, with TRBD2 identical over 10 bases. Germline CDR1 is LNHNV and CDR2 is YYDKDF (reference sequence). The CDR3 length is 18 residues. V lost 2 bases to trimming and J lost 1 base; unmatched junction nucleotides: 10. For the CDR3, the DNA is TGTGCCACCAGCAGATCTGGACTAGCGGTAGTCCTCCAAGAGACCCAGTACTTC. It is translated as CATSRSGLAVVLQETQYF.

J is TRBJ1-4 and V is TRBV29-1, with D maybe TRBD1 (5 bases). Germline V gene lookup returns CDR1 SQVTM and CDR2 ANQGSEA. The V end was cut by 0 bases, the J end by 5 bases, with 13 bases between. This CDR3 region has 15 residues. The CDR3 DNA follows: TGCAGCGTTGAAGATCTTCTTCGGGGGAATGAAAAACTGTTTTTT. It codes for CSVEDLLRGNEKLFF.

The rearrangement links TRBV19 to TRBJ2-3, with D possibly matching TRBD2 (5 bases). Germline V lookup: CDR1 LNHDA, CDR2 SQIVND (reference sequence). The CDR3 covers 14 residues. Deletions cut 8 bases from V and 2 bases from J, with 14 bases between. CDR3 coding DNA: TGTGCCAGTGGGATAGCGCTTACCACAGATACGCAGTATTTT. The encoded protein is CASGIALTTDTQYF.

This chain connects TRBV28 to TRBJ2-1; 8 bases align to TRBD2. This CDR3 comprises 15 residues. Germline values: CDR1 MDHEN, CDR2 SYDVKM. With 7 bases clipped from V and 1 base from J, the junction kept 6 bases outside the gene matches. As DNA, the CDR3 is TGTGCCAGCACCATTAAGCGGGAGTCCTACAATGAGCAGTTCTTC. This gives the protein CASTIKRESYNEQFF.

This chain uses TRBV6-1 with TRBJ2-3, with 7 bases that match TRBD2. V shed 0 bases, J shed 1 base, and the junction held 16 bases outside the gene matches. CDR3 length equals 20 residues. Germline V CDR1 and CDR2: MNHNS, SASEGT. Written as DNA, the CDR3 is TGTGCCAGCAGTGAAGCGCCGCGAGGGTGGGGGGGAAGCGGCACAGATACGCAGTATTTT. It translates to CASSEAPRGWGGSGTDTQYF.

The genes are TRBV7-9 and TRBJ1-1; 8 bases match TRBD1. The germline gives CDR1 SEHNR, CDR2 FQNEAQ (reference sequence). After removal of 5 bases from V and 1 base from J, the junction contained 0 bases not matched to a gene. The CDR3 consists of 13 residues. Written as DNA, the CDR3 is TGTGCCAGCAGCGGACAGGGGAACACTGAAGCTTTCTTT. Its protein product is CASSGQGNTEAFF. Variable domain in full (rest from reference TRBV7-9 and TRBJ1-1): DTGVSQNPRHKITKRGQNVTFRCDPISEHNRLYWYRQTLGQGPEFLTYFQNEAQLEKSRLLSDRFSAERPKGSFSTLEIQRTEQGDSAMYLCASSGQGNTEAFFGQGTRLTVV.

In its sample, this clone was seen once. This chain joins TRBV6-4 and TRBJ2-2; D unresolved. This CDR3 has 14 amino acids. Germline V CDR1 and CDR2: MRHNA, SNTAGT. V was cut by 5 bases and J by 4 bases, with 11 bases left in between. The CDR3 coding sequence is TGTGCCAGCAGTCCCTCTTGGCGCACCGGGGAGCTGTTTTTT. Translating gives CASSPSWRTGELFF.

The rearrangement links TRBV18 to TRBJ1-1; 10 nucleotides line up with TRBD1. Germline V gene data show CDR1 as KGHSH and CDR2 as LQKENI. The junction had 8 bases not matched to a gene; V was cut back by 5 bases and J by 5 bases. CDR3 length: 15 amino acids. CDR3 in DNA: TGTGCCAGCTCAACCGGGACAGGGGAACAAACTGAAGCTTTCTTT. This sequence encodes CASSTGTGEQTEAFF.

V is TRBV24-1 and J is TRBJ1-6, with unresolved D. V was clipped by 2 bases and J by 9 bases, with 7 bases between them. CDR1 is KGHDR and CDR2 is SFDVKD in the germline V gene. The CDR3 extends over 13 amino acids. The CDR3 sequence is CATSDYEGSPLHF. The CDR3 DNA is TGTGCCACCAGTGATTATGAAGGTTCACCCCTCCACTTT.

This sequence joins TRBV14 and TRBJ2-3; D is undetermined. The CDR3 totals 13 residues. Trimming took off 1 base at V and 0 bases at J, with 2 bases between the two ends. Germline values: CDR1 SGHDN, CDR2 FVKESK. CDR3 in DNA: TGTGCCAGCAGCCAAGCAAGCACAGATACGCAGTATTTT. Amino acid sequence: CASSQASTDTQYF.

The chain carries TRBV5-4 and TRBJ1-4, with 8 bases fitting TRBD1. V was clipped by 2 bases and J by 2 bases; unmatched bases: 2. In germline, CDR1 is SGHNT, CDR2 YYREEE (reference sequence). This CDR3 is built from 15 residues. The CDR3 coding sequence is TGTGCCAGCAGCTTATACAGGGGGACTAATGAAAAACTGTTTTTT. Protein: CASSLYRGTNEKLFF.

The chain carries TRBV4-2 and TRBJ1-4; TRBD1 matches at 8 bases. The V segment lost 1 base and the J segment 4 bases; nucleotides outside the gene matches: 14. The CDR3 runs to 19 residues. Germline-derived CDR1 and CDR2 are LGHNA and YNFKEQ. The CDR3 loop reads CASSQGTGGDPRGNEKLFF. For the CDR3, the DNA is TGTGCCAGCAGCCAAGGAACAGGGGGTGACCCCCGGGGTAATGAAAAACTGTTTTTT.

The CDR3 DNA reads TGTGCCAGCCAGACAGGGGTTACTGAAGCTTTCTTT. As protein: CASQTGVTEAFF. The chain joins TRBV2 to TRBJ1-1, with 8 nucleotides matching TRBD1. V lost 8 bases to trimming and J lost 5 bases; unmatched junction nucleotides: 4. There are 12 residues in the CDR3. Germline CDR1 is SNHLY and CDR2 is FYNNEI.

The chain joins TRBV7-9 to TRBJ1-1; D gene uncertain. From germline, CDR1 is SEHNR and CDR2 FQNEAQ (reference sequence). The CDR3 sequence is 14 residues long. Trimming took off 8 bases at V and 1 base at J, with 14 bases between the two ends. In DNA, the CDR3 is TGTGCCAGCGGCCAACCGGCTTCGAACACTGAAGCTTTCTTT. Amino acids: CASGQPASNTEAFF. The variable domain in full, with the rest retrieved from reference TRBV7-9 and TRBJ1-1, is DTGVSQNPRHKITKRGQNVTFRCDPISEHNRLYWYRQTLGQGPEFLTYFQNEAQLEKSRLLSDRFSAERPKGSFSTLEIQRTEQGDSAMYLCASGQPASNTEAFFGQGTRLTVV.

The V and J genes are TRBV24-1 and TRBJ2-5, with TRBD1 matching over 9 bases. In germline, CDR1 is KGHDR, CDR2 SFDVKD. The ends lost 4 bases at V and 4 bases at J; junction bases unmatched: 6. CDR3 length: 15 residues. CDR3 region: CATSDPTGGSETQYF. CDR3 coding DNA: TGTGCCACCAGTGACCCGACAGGGGGTTCAGAGACCCAGTACTTC.

This chain connects TRBV2 to TRBJ1-1; a possible D gene is TRBD1 (5 bases). The CDR3 extends over 13 amino acids. V gave up 8 bases and J gave up 1 base, with 11 bases separating them. Germline values: CDR1 SNHLY, CDR2 FYNNEI. The CDR3 DNA sequence: TGTGCCAGCGAGAGGGACCGGAACACTGAAGCTTTCTTT. Residues: CASERDRNTEAFF. Variable domain in full (rest from reference TRBV2 and TRBJ1-1): EPEVTQTPSHQVTQMGQEVILRCVPISNHLYFYWYRQILGQKVEFLVSFYNNEISEKSEIFDDQFSVERPDGSNFTLKIRSTKLEDSAMYFCASERDRNTEAFFGQGTRLTVV.

This clone occurred a few times. This sample includes further DNA sequences coding for the same CDR3. The chain has TRBV9 and TRBJ1-4; D is uncertain. Germline CDR1 reads SGDLS; CDR2 reads YYNGEE. The CDR3 spans 15 residues. The V end was cut by 1 base, the J end by 2 bases, with 9 bases between. The CDR3 DNA sequence: TGTGCCAGCAGCGTATTCTCCGGTACTAATGAAAAACTGTTTTTT. Encoded protein: CASSVFSGTNEKLFF.